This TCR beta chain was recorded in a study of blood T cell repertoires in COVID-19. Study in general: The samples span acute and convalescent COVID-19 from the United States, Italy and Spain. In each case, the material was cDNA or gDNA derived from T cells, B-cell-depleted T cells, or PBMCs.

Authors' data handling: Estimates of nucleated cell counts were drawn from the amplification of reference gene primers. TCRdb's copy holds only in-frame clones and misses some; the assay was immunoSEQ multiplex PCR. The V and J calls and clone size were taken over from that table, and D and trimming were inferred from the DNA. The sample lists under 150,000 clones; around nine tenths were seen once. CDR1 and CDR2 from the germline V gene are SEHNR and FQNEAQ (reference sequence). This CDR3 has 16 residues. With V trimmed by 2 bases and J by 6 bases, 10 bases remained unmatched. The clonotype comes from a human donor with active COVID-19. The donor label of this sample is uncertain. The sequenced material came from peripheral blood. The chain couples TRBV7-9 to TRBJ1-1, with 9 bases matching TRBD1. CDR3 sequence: CASSLPRLGTGSEAFF. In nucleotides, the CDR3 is TGTGCCAGCAGCTTACCGCGGTTAGGGACAGGGTCTGAAGCTTTCTTT.